This TCR beta chain was recorded in a study of blood T cells in healthy people across ages. The V gene lost 2 bases and the J gene lost 2 bases, with 12 bases spanning the gap. The CDR3 is 15 residues long. CDR1 MNHEY and CDR2 SVGAGI come from the germline V gene. Using a J-beta primer mix together with a sample-barcoded 5' primer, a second PCR was run for roughly 6 to 11 cycles. Via MiXCR, TCRdb re-called the 5' RACE reads, giving one row per CDR3 protein. The table includes roughly 1,000,000 distinct CDR3 sequences, almost 25% detected once. Remarks on this clonotype: Antigen: not known.

The individuals who served as donors were healthy Caucasians living in Russia, aged about 6 to 95. Whole-study results and caveats: TCR beta diversity per million T cells fell roughly linearly with age.

These data also formed part of another study, on T cells of mothers and their children. This second report adds: Whether pairs are related or unrelated, thymic selection shapes their TCR recombination output in much the same way.

The origin of this receptor is a girl aged 2 to 9 in good health. The chain is built from TRBV6-5 and TRBJ1-2; D uncertain. The material sequenced was blood. The CDR3 DNA reads TGTGCCAGCAGTTACAGAGACGGGATCAACTATGGCTACACCTTC. Translating it yields CASSYRDGINYGYTF.